This TCR beta chain was recorded in a study of blood T cells in healthy people across ages. Comments on this clonotype: Its antigen is as yet unknown.

Study findings and constraints: A strong correlation between TCR beta diversity and naive T cell percentage was seen. Both naive CD4+ cell counts and diversity were greater in long-lived donors than in aged donors.

A second about 6 to 12 cycle PCR used barcoded and J-beta primers. TCRdb reprocessed the 5' RACE reads with MiXCR, giving one entry per CDR3 protein. The sample carries roughly 1.4 million distinct CDR3 sequences, around 59% recorded once. Isolation of PBMCs gave at least 7 million cells per sample. Per germline, CDR1 MGHRA and CDR2 YSYEKL. V was cut by 1 base and J by 0 bases, with 19 bases left in between. The length of the CDR3 is 18 residues. The clonotype comes from a young man in good health. The genes are TRBV4-1 and TRBJ2-7, with D possibly matching TRBD2 (5 bases). Sequencing was done on a sample of blood. The CDR3 DNA sequence: TGCGCCAGCAGCCAAGTTGTCCAGCGGAGGAATGGCTCCTACGAGCAGTACTTC. Translation gives CASSQVVQRRNGSYEQYF.